Reported below is one T cell receptor beta chain. Its antigen is unidentified. The sample is drawn from a study of CD4 T cells in relation to SARS-CoV-2 and coronaviruses. About the research overall: TCR beta CDR3s were sequenced after 10-day antigen culture of PBMCs.

From germline, CDR1 is KGHSH and CDR2 LQKENI. V was pared by 4 bases and J by 7 bases, with 7 bases of the junction left unmatched. The CDR3 is 15 residues long. The assay was immunoSEQ multiplex PCR, and TCRdb's table has in-frame clones only and misses some. The profile shows some 38,000 clones, over 70% of them singletons. Findings and limits, study-wide: Crossreactivity was assessed only for spike protein, not other viral proteins.

The source of this sequence is an adult with COVID-19. This chain uses TRBV18 with TRBJ1-4; 9 nucleotides line up with TRBD1. The sequencing sample was made of memory CD4+ T cells from PBMCs, cultured in vitro. The CDR3 DNA sequence: TGTGCCAGCTCACGCGGTTTGGACAGGGGTGAAAAACTGTTTTTT. Protein: CASSRGLDRGEKLFF.